Listed below are T cell receptor beta chains from one sample, sequenced in a study of T cell repertoires in cytomegalovirus infection. These receptors' antigens are unknown. TCRdb fed the reads into MiXCR, producing one record per CDR3 protein. The sample contains 700,000 to 850,000 distinct CDR3 sequences, about 30% of which appear only once. The source material was cultured CD8+ T cells from PBMCs, sampled from culture after CMV antigen stimulation. The receptors were sampled from a human donor in good health (CMV status not recorded). Some clones in this sample may be carry-over from other donors' samples. Both conserved end residues are part of each CDR3. Fields, in order: clone size, V gene, D gene, J gene, CDR3 length, CDR3 DNA, CDR3 protein. The D gene is left open where the match is weak. The size entry is marked missing in some rows and otherwise reads once, few, many or a size class.

clone size: many; V gene: TRBV7-2; D gene: TRBD2; J gene: TRBJ2-5; CDR3 length: 17; CDR3 DNA: TGTGCCAGCAGCCCAAGGACTAGCGGGAGAGTCCAAGAGACCCAGTACTTC; CDR3 protein: CASSPRTSGRVQETQYF
clone size: NA; V gene: TRBV19; D gene: NA; J gene: TRBJ1-2; CDR3 length: 15; CDR3 DNA: TGTGCCAGTAGTATCTCTGGGGGGCGCGACTATGGCTACACCTTC; CDR3 protein: CASSISGGRDYGYTF
clone size: NA; V gene: TRBV7-9; D gene: NA; J gene: TRBJ1-4; CDR3 length: 16; CDR3 DNA: TGTGCCAGCAGCTTAGGTTTCCAGGGGTTGAATGAAAAACTGTTTTTT; CDR3 protein: CASSLGFQGLNEKLFF
clone size: many; V gene: TRBV28; D gene: NA; J gene: TRBJ1-1; CDR3 length: 14; CDR3 DNA: TGTGCCAGCAGTTTACAGGGACCGAACACTGAAGCTTTCTTT; CDR3 protein: CASSLQGPNTEAFF
clone size: NA; V gene: TRBV6-2/TRBV6-3; D gene: NA; J gene: TRBJ1-1; CDR3 length: 14; CDR3 DNA: TGTGCCAGCAGTTACCCTACCATGAACACTGAAGCTTTCTTT; CDR3 protein: CASSYPTMNTEAFF
clone size: many; V gene: TRBV7-3; D gene: NA; J gene: TRBJ1-1; CDR3 length: 15; CDR3 DNA: TGTGCCAGCAGCTTAAAAGGACCCCTGAACACTGAAGCTTTCTTT; CDR3 protein: CASSLKGPLNTEAFF
clone size: NA; V gene: TRBV5-4; D gene: TRBD2; J gene: TRBJ2-1; CDR3 length: 17; CDR3 DNA: TGTGCCAGCAGCTTGACCCTTAGCGGGGGGGCCTTCAATGAGCAGTTCTTC; CDR3 protein: CASSLTLSGGAFNEQFF
clone size: NA; V gene: TRBV7-9; D gene: NA; J gene: TRBJ2-1; CDR3 length: 14; CDR3 DNA: TGTGCCAGCAGGACCCCGTTGAGGGGAGATGAGCAGTTCTTC; CDR3 protein: CASRTPLRGDEQFF
clone size: many; V gene: TRBV7-2; D gene: TRBD2; J gene: TRBJ2-1; CDR3 length: 16; CDR3 DNA: TGTGCCAGCACCTCCCTGGCGGGAGGAGGCTACAATGAGCAGTTCTTC; CDR3 protein: CASTSLAGGGYNEQFF
clone size: NA; V gene: TRBV12-3/TRBV12-4; D gene: NA; J gene: TRBJ1-1; CDR3 length: 13; CDR3 DNA: TGTGCCAGCAGTTTTGGGCACTACACTGAAGCTTTCTTT; CDR3 protein: CASSFGHYTEAFF
clone size: few; V gene: TRBV4-1; D gene: TRBD1; J gene: TRBJ2-2; CDR3 length: 14; CDR3 DNA: TGCGCCAGCAGCCAACCGGGACAGGGACCGGAGCTGTTTTTT; CDR3 protein: CASSQPGQGPELFF
clone size: few; V gene: TRBV7-9; D gene: TRBD2; J gene: TRBJ2-5; CDR3 length: 16; CDR3 DNA: TGTGCCAGCAGCCCCCATAGCGGGGGGACCCAAGAGACCCAGTACTTC; CDR3 protein: CASSPHSGGTQETQYF
clone size: few; V gene: TRBV7-9; D gene: NA; J gene: TRBJ2-6; CDR3 length: 17; CDR3 DNA: TGTGCCAGCAGCCCGAACAGGGATACCTCTGGGGCCAACGTCCTGACTTTC; CDR3 protein: CASSPNRDTSGANVLTF
clone size: NA; V gene: TRBV7-9; D gene: NA; J gene: TRBJ2-7; CDR3 length: 13; CDR3 DNA: TGTGCCAGCAGCTTAGCGCTAAGGTACGAGCAGTACTTC; CDR3 protein: CASSLALRYEQYF
clone size: few; V gene: TRBV2; D gene: TRBD1; J gene: TRBJ1-2; CDR3 length: 14; CDR3 DNA: TGTGCCAGGGACACAGGGGGCGCGGACTATGGCTACACCTTC; CDR3 protein: CARDTGGADYGYTF
clone size: many; V gene: TRBV12-3/TRBV12-4; D gene: NA; J gene: TRBJ2-1; CDR3 length: 15; CDR3 DNA: TGTGCCAGCAGTTTACCCCAGGGATCCTACAATGAGCAGTTCTTC; CDR3 protein: CASSLPQGSYNEQFF